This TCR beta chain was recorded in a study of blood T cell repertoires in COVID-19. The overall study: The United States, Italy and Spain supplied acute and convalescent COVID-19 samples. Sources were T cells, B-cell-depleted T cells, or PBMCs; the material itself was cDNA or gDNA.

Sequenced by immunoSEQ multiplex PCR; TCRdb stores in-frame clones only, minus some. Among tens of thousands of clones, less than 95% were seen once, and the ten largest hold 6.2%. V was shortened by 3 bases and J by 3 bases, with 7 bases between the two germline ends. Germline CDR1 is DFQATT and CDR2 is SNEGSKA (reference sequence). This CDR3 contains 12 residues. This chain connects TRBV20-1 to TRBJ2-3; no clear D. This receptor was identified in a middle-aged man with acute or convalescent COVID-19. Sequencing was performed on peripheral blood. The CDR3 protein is CSASLVTDTQYF. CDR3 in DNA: TGCAGTGCTAGTCTAGTGACAGATACGCAGTATTTT.